A few counts support the clone carrying this T cell receptor (beta chain). Profiling relied on immunoSEQ multiplex PCR, and the TCRdb table lists in-frame clones only, not all of them. This table has under 300,000 clones, 70% to 85% appearing once. The entry originates in a study of blood T cell repertoires in COVID-19. The V gene's germline CDR1 is LGHDT and CDR2 YNNKEL (reference sequence). The CDR3 extends over 14 amino acids. V was shortened by 3 bases and J by 1 base, with 9 bases between the two germline ends. The source of this sequence is a woman aged 80 or older with active or convalescent COVID-19. The chain carries TRBV3-1 (or the pseudogene TRBV3-2) and TRBJ1-2, with a possible D match to TRBD1 (6 bases). Input material: peripheral blood. Written as DNA, the CDR3 is TGTGCCAGCAGCCAGAGACAGGTTAACTATGGCTACACCTTC. It specifies CASSQRQVNYGYTF.